This TCR beta chain was sequenced during a study of CD8 T cells in ankylosing spondylitis. In its sample, this clonotype was seen once. TCRdb ran MiXCR on the 5' RACE reads and lists one entry per CDR3 protein. Of some 290,000 distinct CDR3 sequences in the sample, 20% were seen once. The CDR3 runs to 16 residues. V lost 4 bases, J lost 4 bases, and 12 bases stayed unmatched. Germline CDR1 reads SQVTM; CDR2 reads ANQGSEA. The sequencing sample was made of blood, either unsorted or a sorted T cell fraction (not recorded which). The clonotype comes from a male donor with ankylosing spondylitis or in good health (not recorded which). The chain couples TRBV29-1 to TRBJ2-3; 9 bases match TRBD2. CDR3 DNA sequence: TGCAGCGTTGGGGGCCGTAGCGGGAGAATTGCAGATACGCAGTATTTT. Translation: CSVGGRSGRIADTQYF.